The clone carrying this TCR beta chain came up many times. The TCRbeta library was prepared with unique molecular identifiers. TCRdb analysed the PCR reads with MiXCR anew, one entry per CDR3 protein. The sample gives approximately 400,000 distinct CDR3 sequences, approximately 11% of which show up once; 4.5% to 6% is in the top ten. The data stem from a study of T-cell reconstitution after alpha-beta-depleted transplantation in children. The source of this sequence is a human donor who donated a stem cell graft to a child with acute myeloid leukemia. The sequencing used PBMCs from the stem cell graft donor, collected from the stem cell graft.

CDR3 sequence (DNA): TGTGCCAGCAGCCAAGAAGGGGCAGGGGCCAACGTCCTGACTTTC. Residues: CASSQEGAGANVLTF. The chain has TRBV4-2 and TRBJ2-6; D may be TRBD1 (5 bases). In germline, CDR1 is LGHNA, CDR2 YNFKEQ. The V end was cut by 0 bases, the J end by 4 bases, with 7 bases between. CDR3 length equals 15 residues.